This entry lists 8 T cell receptor beta chains sequenced from one sample in a study of T-cell memory formation after mild COVID-19. Using its own MiXCR run on the 5' RACE reads, TCRdb lists one record per CDR3 protein. The data show fewer than 700,000 distinct CDR3 sequences, 18% seen once. The sample comprised PBMCs or a T cell subset sorted from them (not recorded which). Receptors were obtained from an adult woman who had mild COVID-19 (a few samples of this study predate the infection). Cell type and time point are not known.

The sample holds a few counts of this clonotype. This chain links TRBV5-1 with TRBJ2-7, with 11 bases matching TRBD2. CDR1 is SGHRS, CDR2 YFSETQ, per germline. This CDR3 region has 15 residues. Unmatched junction bases numbered 3, after V lost 2 bases and J lost 2 bases. The CDR3, as DNA: TGCGCCAGCAGCTTAGTGGGACTAGCGGCCTACGAGCAGTACTTC. Protein: CASSLVGLAAYEQYF.

This clonotype has ten or more counts. This chain joins TRBV4-2 and TRBJ1-5; D not resolved. V was cut by 1 base and J by 5 bases, with 3 bases left in between. The CDR3 runs 12 residues. Germline V gene sequence: CDR1 LGHNA, CDR2 YNFKEQ. The CDR3 reads CASSQGDQPQHF. CDR3 bases: TGTGCCAGCAGCCAAGGAGATCAGCCCCAGCATTTT.

The chain employs TRBV7-6 and TRBJ2-1; no firm D call. CDR3 length equals 17 residues. Trimming took off 1 base at V and 3 bases at J, with 16 bases between the two ends. Germline V lookup: CDR1 SGHVS, CDR2 FNYEAQ. The CDR3 sequence: CASSLDYTPTFYNEQFF. The CDR3, as DNA: TGTGCCAGCAGCTTAGATTATACTCCGACATTCTACAATGAGCAGTTCTTC.

Only a few counts were recorded for this clonotype. This chain uses TRBV4-2 with TRBJ2-3; D possibly corresponds to TRBD2 (7 bases). The CDR3 has 16 residues. V was pared by 1 base and J by 3 bases, with 14 bases between. Germline assignment: CDR1 LGHNA and CDR2 YNFKEQ. The chain's CDR3 is CASSQGGGWRTDTQYF. In DNA form, the CDR3 reads TGTGCCAGCAGCCAAGGGGGGGGCTGGAGGACAGATACGCAGTATTTT.

The chain employs TRBV5-1 and TRBJ1-6, with D tentatively TRBD1 (6 bases). V shed 4 bases and J shed 8 bases, with 16 bases lying between them. Germline V CDR1 and CDR2: SGHRS, YFSETQ. The CDR3 covers 15 residues. DNA of the CDR3: TGCGCCAGCAGCCCACAGGGTTATTTCGATTCACCCCTCCACTTT. Translation: CASSPQGYFDSPLHF.

Only a few counts were recorded for this clonotype. The CDR3 DNA is TGCAGTGTTCAGACGCAGGGTTCGAATTCACCCCTCCACTTT. This gives the protein CSVQTQGSNSPLHF. The chain employs TRBV20-1 and TRBJ1-6; D possibly corresponds to TRBD1 (5 bases). The CDR3 has 14 amino acids. Germline CDR1 is DFQATT and CDR2 is SNEGSKA (reference sequence). V was trimmed by 7 bases and J by 7 bases, leaving 17 bases between them.

This sequence joins TRBV4-1 and TRBJ1-4; D is undetermined. The V end lost 6 bases, the J end lost 7 bases, and 12 bases lay between the germline ends. The CDR3 length is 13 residues. Germline V gene data show CDR1 as MGHRA and CDR2 as YSYEKL. The CDR3 loop reads CASRLPGGEKLFF. The DNA of the CDR3 is TGCGCCAGCAGACTGCCAGGAGGTGAAAAACTGTTTTTT.

The J gene is TRBJ2-5, the V gene TRBV7-2; TRBD2 matches 8 bases. Per the germline V gene, CDR1 is SGHTA and CDR2 is FQGNSA. The CDR3 is made up of 15 amino acids. With 8 bases clipped from V and 2 bases from J, the junction kept 10 bases outside the gene matches. CDR3 DNA: TGTGCCAGCGCCCTAGCGGGCCGGGGGCAAGAGACCCAGTACTTC. This sequence encodes CASALAGRGQETQYF. Full variable domain (rest looked up from reference TRBV7-2 and TRBJ2-5): GAGVSQSPSNKVTEKGKDVELRCDPISGHTALYWYRQSLGQGLEFLIYFQGNSAPDKSGLPSDRFSAERTGGSVSTLTIQRTQQEDSAVYLCASALAGRGQETQYFGPGTRLLVL.